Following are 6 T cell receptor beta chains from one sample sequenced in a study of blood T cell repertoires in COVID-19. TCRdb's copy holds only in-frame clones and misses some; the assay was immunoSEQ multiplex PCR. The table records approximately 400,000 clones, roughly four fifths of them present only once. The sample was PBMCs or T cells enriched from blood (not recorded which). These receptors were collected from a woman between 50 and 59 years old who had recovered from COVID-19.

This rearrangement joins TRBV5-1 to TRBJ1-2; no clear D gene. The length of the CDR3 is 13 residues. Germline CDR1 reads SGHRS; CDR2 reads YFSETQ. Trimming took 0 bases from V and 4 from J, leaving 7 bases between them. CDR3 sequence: CASSLEGSYGYTF. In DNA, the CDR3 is TGCGCCAGCAGCTTGGAAGGGAGCTATGGCTACACCTTC. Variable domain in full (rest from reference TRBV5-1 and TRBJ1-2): KAGVTQTPRYLIKTRGQQVTLSCSPISGHRSVSWYQQTPGQGLQFLFEYFSETQRNKGNFPGRFSGRQFSNSRSEMNVSTLELGDSALYLCASSLEGSYGYTFGSGTRLTVV.

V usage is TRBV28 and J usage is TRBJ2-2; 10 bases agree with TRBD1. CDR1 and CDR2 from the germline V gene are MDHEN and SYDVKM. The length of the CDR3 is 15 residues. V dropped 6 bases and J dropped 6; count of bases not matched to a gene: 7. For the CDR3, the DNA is TGTGCCAGCAGATGGGACAGGGGAATCGCCGGGGAGCTGTTTTTT. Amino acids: CASRWDRGIAGELFF. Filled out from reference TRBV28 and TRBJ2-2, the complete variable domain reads DVKVTQSSRYLVKRTGEKVFLECVQDMDHENMFWYRQDPGLGLRLIYFSYDVKMKEKGDIPEGYSVSREKKERFSLILESASTNQTSMYLCASRWDRGIAGELFFGEGSRLTVL.

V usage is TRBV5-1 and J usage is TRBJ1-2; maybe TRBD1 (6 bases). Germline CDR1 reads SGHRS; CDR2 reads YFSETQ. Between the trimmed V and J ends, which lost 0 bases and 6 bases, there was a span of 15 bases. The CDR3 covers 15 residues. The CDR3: CASSLALQGSDGYTF. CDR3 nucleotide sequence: TGCGCCAGCAGCTTGGCCCTACAGGGAAGTGATGGCTACACCTTC. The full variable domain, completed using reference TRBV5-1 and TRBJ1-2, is KAGVTQTPRYLIKTRGQQVTLSCSPISGHRSVSWYQQTPGQGLQFLFEYFSETQRNKGNFPGRFSGRQFSNSRSEMNVSTLELGDSALYLCASSLALQGSDGYTFGSGTRLTVV.

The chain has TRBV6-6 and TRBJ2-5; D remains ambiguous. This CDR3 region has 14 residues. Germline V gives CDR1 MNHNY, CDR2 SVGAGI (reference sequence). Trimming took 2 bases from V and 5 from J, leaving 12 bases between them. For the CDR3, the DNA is TGTGCCAGCAGTTACACCCCTCCCGGGGAGACCCAGTACTTC. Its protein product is CASSYTPPGETQYF.

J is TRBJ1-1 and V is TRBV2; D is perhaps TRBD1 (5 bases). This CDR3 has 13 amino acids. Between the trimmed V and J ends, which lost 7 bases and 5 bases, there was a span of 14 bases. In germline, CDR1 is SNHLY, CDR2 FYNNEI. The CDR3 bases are TGTGCCAGCAAGGAGACAGCAGTTACTGAAGCTTTCTTT. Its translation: CASKETAVTEAFF.

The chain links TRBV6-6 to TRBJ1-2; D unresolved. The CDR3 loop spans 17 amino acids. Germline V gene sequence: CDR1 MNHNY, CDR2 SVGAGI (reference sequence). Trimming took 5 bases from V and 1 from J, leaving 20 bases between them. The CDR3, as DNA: TGTGCCAGCAGTCCTCTTCGAGGGCAGACTCTTAACTATGGCTACACCTTC. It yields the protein CASSPLRGQTLNYGYTF.